This T cell receptor (beta chain) originates from a study of post-analysis software for immune sequencing data. With 3 bases removed from V and 0 bases from J, the gap between germline ends came to 9 bases. Germline CDR1 is LGHNA and CDR2 is YNFKEQ. The length of the CDR3 is 14 residues. Unique molecular identifiers were carried by the TCR beta cDNA libraries. TCRdb re-called the PCR reads through MiXCR, storing one row per CDR3 protein. In the table there are roughly 160,000 distinct CDR3 sequences, about 34% of which are singletons. The rearrangement uses TRBV4-2 and TRBJ2-7; D is ambiguous. The specimen comprised blood, sampled after autologous hematopoietic stem cell transplantation. The sequence was obtained from a girl between 5 and 17 years old with multiple sclerosis. The CDR3 reads CASSQLALSYEQYF. The CDR3 DNA sequence: TGTGCCAGCAGCCAGCTGGCGCTCTCCTACGAGCAGTACTTC.